A selection of T cell receptor beta chains follows, all from one sample in a study of shared clonotypes between healthy human individuals. Generated by immunoSEQ multiplex PCR, the TCRdb table keeps only in-frame clones and is missing some. In the table there are 450,000 to 600,000 clones, more than 65% of which are singletons. The source material was PBMCs. These receptors all stem from a woman between 40 and 50 years old in good health. Some clones in this sample may be carry-over from other donors' samples. Each CDR3 is given without its conserved first and last residue. A D gene is named only where the DNA matches it firmly. Some rows mark clone size as missing; the rest say once, few, many or name a class of expanded clone.

.	TRBV2	.	TRBJ1-1	ASSRSRWGEAF
.	TRBV5-1	.	TRBJ2-5	ASSLADTPYQETQY
.	TRBV7-3	TRBD1	TRBJ1-1	ASSLNPQGAGAEAF
.	TRBV18	.	TRBJ2-6	ASSLDRVSSGANVLT
.	TRBV27	.	TRBJ2-7	ASSPSGPDGDLEQY
.	TRBV15	TRBD2	TRBJ2-7	ATSREREGPNEQY
.	TRBV5-1	.	TRBJ2-3	ASSLIWGKDTQY
once	TRBV18	.	TRBJ2-7	ASSPWDIPYEQY
.	TRBV6-5	.	TRBJ2-1	ASSSRRAGSYNEQF
few	TRBV25-1	.	TRBJ1-2	ASSAGAGYT
once	TRBV7-3	.	TRBJ1-2	ASSLGGSNYGYT